This TCR beta chain was found in a study of T cells after somatic rescue of genetic block. By frequency in the sample, this clone is medium-sized. Method: immunoSEQ multiplex PCR; TCRdb's copy keeps in-frame clones and lacks some. The table includes some 90,000 clones, approximately 90% detected once. The CDR3 has 16 amino acids. The chain links TRBV21-1 to TRBJ2-7. TRBV21-1 is a known pseudogene. This TCR derives from a woman aged 18-29 years. The source material was peripheral blood mononuclear cells (PBMCs). CDR3 bases: TGTGCCAGCAGCGACTACCGGGACGGCCACTCCTACGAGCAGTACTTC. It specifies CASSDYRDGHSYEQYF.